This T cell receptor (beta chain) stems from a study of identifying expanded T cells in peripheral blood. V was clipped by 4 bases and J by 1 base, with 7 bases between them. The CDR3 is made up of 12 amino acids. The germline gives CDR1 SQVTM, CDR2 ANQGSEA. During the collection period, no donor immune events like infections were recorded. Findings of the study overall: Across healthy donors, higher total template counts meant significantly greater roughly 2-week count variance. Differentially abundant clones: roughly 1.3 between replicates, about 17 at about 13 days, approximately 19 at four.

Sequencing was performed with immunoSEQ multiplex PCR; in TCRdb, only in-frame clones are kept and a portion is missing. The table records about 100,000 clones, around 88% of them present only once. About this clone itself: The antigen is not known.

The TCR sequence derives from a person aged 18 to 69 in good health. The chain carries TRBV29-1 and TRBJ2-5; the D is unclear. Sample: blood. The CDR3 DNA is TGCAGCGTTGCAGTGGGCCAAGAGACCCAGTACTTC. Translated: CSVAVGQETQYF.